These T cell receptor beta chains were read from a single sample in a study of shared clonotypes between healthy human individuals. Data came from immunoSEQ multiplex PCR; TCRdb stores just in-frame clones and leaves some out. The sample comprises about 2.1 million clones, approximately 94% of which are singletons, and under 2% rests with the top ten. The specimen was naive CD8+ T cells from PBMCs. The receptors derive from a man younger than 35 in good health. Some clones in this sample may be carry-over from other donors' samples. CDR3s include the opening cysteine and the closing phenylalanine or tryptophan. A D gene is named only where the DNA matches it firmly. Size is omitted from some rows. Given values are once, few, many or a class for expanded clones.

TRBV6-5	.	.	TRBJ2-1	CASSYSIGGEQFF	TGTGCCAGCAGTTATTCCATAGGAGGTGAGCAGTTCTTC
TRBV27	.	TRBD1	TRBJ2-1	CASSLSWTGTSYNEQFF	TGTGCCAGCAGTTTATCTTGGACAGGGACCTCCTACAATGAGCAGTTCTTC
TRBV5-1	.	TRBD2	TRBJ2-5	CASAGAAGVMGQETQYF	TGCGCCAGCGCTGGAGCAGCGGGAGTGATGGGCCAAGAGACCCAGTACTTC
TRBV7-5	.	.	TRBJ2-3	CVRSLVTWGRSTDTQYF	TGTGTCAGAAGCTTAGTAACATGGGGGAGGAGCACAGATACGCAGTATTTT
TRBV5-1	once	.	TRBJ1-4	CASSLLGATNEKLFF	TGCGCCAGCAGCTTGTTGGGGGCAACTAATGAAAAACTGTTTTTT
TRBV4-1	once	.	TRBJ1-4	CASSQVGGSEKLFF	TGCGCCAGCAGCCAAGTGGGGGGTAGTGAAAAACTGTTTTTT
TRBV25-1	.	TRBD2	TRBJ2-1	CASSGGLAGGPEQFF	TGTGCCAGCAGTGGAGGACTAGCGGGAGGGCCTGAGCAGTTCTTC
TRBV28	.	TRBD2	TRBJ2-5	CASSTPGAGYQETQYF	TGTGCCAGCAGTACCCCGGGAGCGGGATACCAAGAGACCCAGTACTTC
TRBV7-6	.	.	TRBJ2-2	CASRTEKTGELFF	TGTGCCAGCAGAACCGAGAAGACCGGGGAGCTGTTTTTT
TRBV9	.	.	TRBJ1-3	CASSSAAGRGNTIYF	TGTGCCAGCAGCTCCGCCGCGGGCCGGGGAAACACCATATATTTT
TRBV9	.	TRBD1	TRBJ2-1	CASSVADPWTGYPYNEQFF	TGTGCCAGCAGCGTTGCAGACCCTTGGACAGGGTATCCGTACAATGAGCAGTTCTTC
TRBV27	.	TRBD1	TRBJ1-5	CASSPSTGESNQPQHF	TGTGCCAGCAGTCCGTCGACAGGGGAGAGCAATCAGCCCCAGCATTTT
TRBV28	once	.	TRBJ2-7	CASSPQLEGRNEQYF	TGTGCCAGCAGTCCCCAATTGGAAGGGCGGAACGAGCAGTACTTC
TRBV4-1	.	TRBD1	TRBJ1-5	CASSQDDRANQPQHF	TGCGCCAGCAGCCAAGATGACAGGGCCAATCAGCCCCAGCATTTT
TRBV27	.	TRBD1	TRBJ1-5	CASAEGQLNQPQHF	TGTGCCAGCGCTGAGGGACAGCTCAATCAGCCCCAGCATTTT
TRBV28	.	.	TRBJ1-4	CASSFYEKLFF	TGTGCCAGCAGTTTTTATGAAAAACTGTTTTTT
TRBV27	.	TRBD2	TRBJ2-1	CASSLIAGPYNEQFF	TGTGCCAGCAGTTTGATAGCGGGACCTTACAATGAGCAGTTCTTC
TRBV19	few	.	TRBJ2-2	CASSPIDEGGELFF	TGTGCCAGTAGCCCCATCGATGAGGGCGGGGAGCTGTTTTTT
TRBV28	once	.	TRBJ2-1	CASSSRYNEQFF	TGTGCCAGCAGTTCGCGGTACAATGAGCAGTTCTTC
TRBV6-6	.	.	TRBJ1-2	CASSLDSYGYTF	TGTGCCAGCAGTCTGGACAGCTATGGCTACACCTTC
TRBV4-1	.	TRBD1	TRBJ1-5	CASSTDRVMGNQPQHF	TGCGCCAGCAGCACAGACAGGGTGATGGGCAATCAGCCCCAGCATTTT
TRBV27	few	.	TRBJ1-1	CASREKWVTEAFF	TGTGCCAGCCGGGAAAAATGGGTAACTGAAGCTTTCTTT
TRBV27	.	TRBD1	TRBJ2-7	CASRQDRARYEQYF	TGTGCCAGCAGACAGGACAGGGCCCGCTACGAGCAGTACTTC
TRBV15	once	TRBD2	TRBJ2-7	CATSRGLAGGLYEQYF	TGTGCCACCAGCAGAGGGCTAGCGGGAGGGTTATACGAGCAGTACTTC
TRBV6-5	.	.	TRBJ2-4	CASSYSNIQYF	TGTGCCAGCAGTTACTCGAACATTCAGTACTTC
TRBV9	.	.	TRBJ2-7	CASSVAGTLSYEQYF	TGTGCCAGCAGCGTAGCCGGGACACTGTCCTACGAGCAGTACTTC
TRBV5-1	.	.	TRBJ1-2	CASSLAVRGTPLVDYGYTF	TGCGCCAGCAGCTTGGCCGTTCGGGGGACACCGCTTGTTGATTATGGCTACACCTTC
TRBV11-3	.	.	TRBJ1-4	CASSQTVTGKGTDEDEKLFF	TGTGCCAGCAGTCAAACCGTTACAGGGAAGGGGACGGATGAGGATGAAAAACTGTTTTTT
TRBV19	.	.	TRBJ1-1	CASSWFLSTNTEAFF	TGTGCCAGTAGTTGGTTTTTGTCGACGAACACTGAAGCTTTCTTT
TRBV4-3	.	TRBD1	TRBJ2-3	CASSQDGTGGLTDTQYF	TGCGCCAGCAGCCAAGATGGTACAGGGGGCCTTACAGATACGCAGTATTTT
TRBV5-1	once	TRBD1	TRBJ2-1	CASSSSRDSYNEQFF	TGCGCCAGCAGCTCGTCCCGGGACAGCTACAATGAGCAGTTCTTC
TRBV15	.	.	TRBJ1-1	CATSRGDTEAFF	TGTGCCACCAGCAGAGGAGACACTGAAGCTTTCTTT
TRBV11-2	.	.	TRBJ2-3	CASTPGVISTDTQYF	TGTGCCAGCACCCCAGGGGTGATTAGCACAGATACGCAGTATTTT
TRBV7-2	once	.	TRBJ1-5	CASSLDRGLQPQHF	TGTGCCAGCAGCCTAGACAGAGGGCTTCAGCCCCAGCATTTT
TRBV2	.	TRBD2	TRBJ2-5	CASSDLRLAGGETQYF	TGTGCCAGCAGTGATCTGCGACTAGCGGGAGGAGAGACCCAGTACTTC
TRBV9	.	.	TRBJ1-2	CASSVGRYGYTF	TGTGCCAGCAGCGTAGGCCGATATGGCTACACCTTC
TRBV27	.	TRBD1	TRBJ1-1	CASTPDRGGIEAFF	TGTGCCAGCACCCCGGACAGGGGAGGCATTGAAGCTTTCTTT
TRBV28	.	.	TRBJ2-7	CASSLRWEPGEQYF	TGTGCCAGCAGTTTACGGTGGGAGCCCGGCGAGCAGTACTTC
TRBV19	.	TRBD2	TRBJ2-4	CASSIVPGLAAKNIQYF	TGTGCCAGTAGTATAGTCCCCGGACTAGCGGCCAAAAACATTCAGTACTTC
TRBV18	.	TRBD1	TRBJ1-2	CASSPPPPGGDVYGYTF	TGTGCCAGCTCACCCCCTCCTCCAGGGGGTGACGTCTATGGCTACACCTTC
TRBV15	.	TRBD1	TRBJ1-1	CATSRFRDRNTEAFF	TGTGCCACCAGCAGATTCCGGGACAGGAACACTGAAGCTTTCTTT
TRBV27	.	.	TRBJ2-5	CASSLSDGKTQYF	TGTGCCAGCAGTTTATCGGATGGGAAGACCCAGTACTTC
TRBV10-1	.	TRBD2	TRBJ2-1	CASSEYREGRDNEQFF	TGCGCCAGCAGTGAGTACCGGGAGGGCCGCGACAATGAGCAGTTCTTC
TRBV5-1	few	TRBD1	TRBJ1-4	CASSTQGQGEKLFF	TGCGCCAGCAGCACACAAGGACAGGGAGAAAAACTGTTTTTT
TRBV28	.	.	TRBJ2-3	CASSLVGVGSDTQYF	TGTGCCAGCAGTTTAGTCGGTGTGGGTTCAGATACGCAGTATTTT
TRBV29-1	.	.	TRBJ2-7	CSVIIGASSYEQYF	TGCAGCGTTATTATCGGCGCGAGCTCCTACGAGCAGTACTTC
TRBV4-3	.	TRBD2	TRBJ2-1	CASSQEPSGSYPQFF	TGCGCCAGCAGCCAAGAACCTAGCGGGAGCTATCCGCAGTTCTTC
TRBV10-1	once	.	TRBJ2-2	CASSAGNTGELFF	TGCGCCAGTTCGGCAGGGAACACCGGGGAGCTGTTTTTT
TRBV14	.	.	TRBJ2-1	CASSQGTVAGIEQFF	TGTGCCAGCAGCCAAGGGACAGTGGCCGGGATCGAGCAGTTCTTC
TRBV9	.	TRBD1	TRBJ2-2	CASSGRTGDNTGELFF	TGTGCCAGCAGCGGTCGGACAGGGGACAACACCGGGGAGCTGTTTTTT
TRBV9	.	TRBD1	TRBJ2-5	CASSSRQGQQETQYF	TGTGCCAGCAGCAGCCGACAGGGACAGCAAGAGACCCAGTACTTC
TRBV11-3	.	.	TRBJ2-1	CASSLGVNNEQFF	TGTGCCAGCAGCTTAGGGGTTAACAATGAGCAGTTCTTC
TRBV30	.	.	TRBJ1-5	CAWSPGVDQPQHF	TGTGCCTGGAGCCCAGGGGTGGATCAGCCCCAGCATTTT